Shown below are 32 T cell receptor beta chains from a single sample sequenced in a study of breast tumors, draining lymph nodes, adjacent tissues. TCRdb processed the multiplex PCR reads anew with MiXCR; each CDR3 protein has one entry. Seen here are 160,000 or so distinct CDR3 sequences, roughly 35% observed once, and the top ten hold around 3.5%. The lymph nodes were axillary draining lymph nodes from breast cancer patients. Sequenced material: axillary lymph node tissue. These receptor sequences come from a female donor with breast cancer. Some clones in this sample may be carry-over from other donors' samples.

This clonotype occurred many times. The genes are TRBV6-5 and TRBJ2-7; D is perhaps TRBD1 or TRBD2 (5 bases each). The CDR3 is made up of 15 amino acids. Germline loops: CDR1 MNHEY, CDR2 SVGAGI. Trimming took off 0 bases at V and 1 base at J, with 10 bases between the two ends. CDR3 bases: TGTGCCAGCAGTTACTCGGGGACGGTATCCTACGAGCAGTACTTC. It encodes CASSYSGTVSYEQYF.

This clonotype was picked up one time. The chain is built from TRBV2 and TRBJ2-7; 12 nucleotides align to TRBD2. The germline CDR1 and CDR2 sequences are SNHLY and FYNNEI. This CDR3 is built from 14 residues. J gave up 2 bases and V 8 bases, and 4 bases lay outside the gene matches. Here the CDR3 reads CASWTSGTAYEQYF. The DNA for the CDR3 is TGTGCCAGCTGGACTAGCGGGACAGCCTACGAGCAGTACTTC.

This clonotype was found many times. The chain employs TRBV20-1 and TRBJ2-5, with D perhaps TRBD1 (5 bases). Trimming cost V 3 bases and J 2 bases, with 13 bases left between them. CDR3 length: 14 residues. CDR1 and CDR2 from the germline V gene are DFQATT and SNEGSKA (reference sequence). CDR3 region: CSASPSGRQETQYF. The CDR3 DNA is TGCAGTGCTAGTCCCTCAGGGCGGCAAGAGACCCAGTACTTC.

In its sample, this clonotype was seen many times. The chain uses TRBV20-1 and TRBJ1-5; 9 bases align to TRBD1. V shed 6 bases and J 2 bases; nucleotides not matched to a gene: 5. Looked up from germline, CDR1 is DFQATT and CDR2 is SNEGSKA (reference sequence). The CDR3 consists of 14 residues. The CDR3 reads CSAGTGTGNQPQHF. Written as DNA, the CDR3 is TGCAGTGCCGGGACAGGGACGGGCAATCAGCCCCAGCATTTT.

The gene calls are TRBV24-1 and TRBJ2-5; 8 positions match TRBD1. J gave up 5 bases and V 3 bases, and 10 bases lay outside the gene matches. CDR1 is KGHDR, CDR2 SFDVKD, per germline. This CDR3 spans 16 amino acids. DNA for the CDR3: TGTGCCACCAGTGATGCCTCTCAGGGGGCGGTTGAGACCCAGTACTTC. This translates into CATSDASQGAVETQYF.

This clonotype was observed many times. This chain joins TRBV7-2 and TRBJ2-2, with 10 bases aligning to TRBD2. The CDR3 is made up of 17 amino acids. V lost 0 bases to trimming and J lost 6 bases; unmatched junction nucleotides: 7. Germline assignment: CDR1 SGHTA and CDR2 FQGNSA. CDR3 region: CASSLALAGVRPGELFF. CDR3 sequence (DNA): TGTGCCAGCAGCTTAGCGCTAGCGGGAGTGAGGCCCGGGGAGCTGTTTTTT.

Comment on this clonotype: This may be a read error: a much more frequent sequence differs by one nucleotide. The chain uses TRBV6-5 and TRBJ1-1; tentative D call: TRBD1 (6 bases). The CDR3 is 13 amino acids. V was shortened by 6 bases and J by 1 base, with 9 bases between the two germline ends. The germline V gene encodes CDR1 MNHEY and CDR2 SVGAGI. The CDR3 loop reads CASRLQGNTEAFF. As DNA, the CDR3 is TGTGCCAGCAGATTACAGGGGAACACTGAAGCTTTCTTT.

The V gene is TRBV12-3 or TRBV12-4, the J gene TRBJ1-5; 9 bases are shared with TRBD1. The V and J ends lost 4 bases and 4 bases, in that order; junction bases with no gene match: 8. The length of the CDR3 is 16 residues. CDR3 region: CASSYGTGFGNQPQHF. In nucleotides, the CDR3 is TGTGCCAGCAGTTATGGGACAGGGTTTGGGAATCAGCCCCAGCATTTT.

This clonotype appeared a few times. A clone one base away is much larger, so this may be a read error. The rearrangement joins TRBV13 to TRBJ2-5; D ambiguous. The CDR3 loop spans 14 amino acids. The V end lost 3 bases, the J end lost 9 bases, and 17 bases lay between the germline ends. Per germline, CDR1 PRHDT and CDR2 FYEKMQ (reference sequence). Written as DNA, the CDR3 is TGTGCCAGCAGCTTGGGGTCCGGTGCAAAGCCCCAGTACTTC. Translating it yields CASSLGSGAKPQYF.

This clonotype has at least ten counts. The chain couples TRBV7-8 to TRBJ1-4; D not certain. CDR1 is SGHVS, CDR2 FQNEAQ, per germline. V lost 5 bases to trimming and J lost 8 bases, with 9 bases between them. The CDR3 is made up of 12 amino acids. The CDR3 region has the DNA TGTGCCAGCAGCCCCCTGAGAGAAAAACTGTTTTTT. Translating gives CASSPLREKLFF.

This clonotype was detected ten times or more. The chain uses TRBV6-5 and TRBJ2-1, with 16 positions matching TRBD2. Looked up from germline, CDR1 is MNHEY and CDR2 is SVGAGI. J lost 8 bases, V lost 6 bases, and 4 bases had no gene match. The CDR3 is 15 amino acids. CDR3 amino acids: CASSPGLAGGDEQFF. The CDR3 DNA follows: TGTGCCAGCAGCCCGGGACTAGCGGGAGGGGATGAGCAGTTCTTC.

Comment on this clonotype: With a much larger clone just one base away, this may be a read error. Because it lacks the conserved phenylalanine or tryptophan at the end, this CDR3 is likely a read error. V usage is TRBV28 and J usage is TRBJ2-7; D possibly uses TRBD1 or TRBD2 (5 bases each). Germline V CDR1 and CDR2: MDHEN, SYDVKM. V was cut by 6 bases and J by 4 bases, with 16 bases left in between. This CDR3 spans 14 amino acids. Written as DNA, the CDR3 is TGTGCCAGCAGGACCGCCGGGGCGATGTACGAGCAGTACCTC. This translates into CASRTAGAMYEQYL.

This clonotype was picked up many times. The CDR3 nucleotides read TGCAGTGCTAGTACCCCTCTAGCGGGGGGGGCTGGGGCTTATGAGCAGTTCTTC. Translation gives CSASTPLAGGAGAYEQFF. The rearrangement uses TRBV20-1 and TRBJ2-1; TRBD2 matches at 12 bases. The germline gives CDR1 DFQATT, CDR2 SNEGSKA (reference sequence). The trim removed 3 bases at V and 8 bases at J, leaving 17 bases unmatched. The CDR3 contains 18 residues.

The chain combines TRBV7-9 with TRBJ1-1, with 10 positions matching TRBD1. CDR1 and CDR2 from the germline V gene are SEHNR and FQNEAQ (reference sequence). V shed 5 bases, J shed 2 bases, and the junction held 14 bases outside the gene matches. The CDR3 is 18 amino acids. In nucleotides, the CDR3 is TGTGCCAGCAGCCCCCCGGGACAGGGGCGCACATATAACACTGAAGCTTTCTTT. This gives the protein CASSPPGQGRTYNTEAFF.

Remarks on this clonotype: A much more abundant neighbour one base away suggests this may be a read error. The chain joins TRBV6-1 to TRBJ1-5; D remains ambiguous. The CDR3 runs 17 residues. Germline V gene sequence: CDR1 MNHNS, CDR2 SASEGT. The CDR3 bases are TGTGCCAGCGGTGAAGTTCGGGGAGGGTGGTGGAGTCAGCCCCAGCATTTT. Protein product: CASGEVRGGWWSQPQHF.

This clonotype was counted a few times. Given a much more abundant clone one base away, this may be a read error. CDR3 in DNA: TGCAGTGCTAGAGATGGGGGAGACTCTGCAAACACCATATATTTT. Translating it yields CSARDGGDSANTIYF. V gene TRBV20-1 combines with J gene TRBJ1-3; a weak D match, TRBD1 (5 bases). Per the germline V gene, CDR1 is DFQATT and CDR2 is SNEGSKA (reference sequence). The CDR3 spans 15 residues.

This clonotype appeared many times. The CDR3 nucleotides read TGCGCCAGCAGCCGTTACCAAACAGCATCAACTAATGAAAAACTGTTTTTT. Encoded protein: CASSRYQTASTNEKLFF. The rearrangement uses TRBV4-3 and TRBJ1-4, with D unclear. The CDR3 runs 17 residues. V lost 4 bases and J lost 0, with 15 bases in between. CDR1 and CDR2 (germline): LGHNA, YSLEER.

The sample holds many counts of this clonotype. The chain joins TRBV5-6 to TRBJ1-2; 10 nucleotides line up with TRBD1. J gave up 4 bases and V 3 bases, and 9 bases lay outside the gene matches. This CDR3 is built from 16 residues. CDR1 and CDR2 (germline): SGHDT, YYEEEE. The CDR3 reads CASSSAPGQGSYGYTF. CDR3 in DNA: TGTGCCAGCAGCTCCGCACCGGGACAGGGGAGCTATGGCTACACCTTC.

The table lists this clonotype with a few counts. The V and J genes are TRBV29-1 and TRBJ1-1; unclear D gene. The germline V gene has CDR1 SQVTM and CDR2 ANQGSEA. The CDR3 spans 12 residues. Trimming stripped 3 bases from V and 11 bases from J, with 16 bases between. The CDR3 loop reads CSVEDGASEAFF. The DNA for the CDR3 is TGCAGCGTTGAGGATGGCGCCTCCGAGGCTTTCTTT.

This clonotype was counted at least ten times. The rearrangement links TRBV19 to TRBJ2-2, with 16 bases that match TRBD2. This CDR3 contains 16 residues. The V and J ends lost 3 bases and 6 bases, in that order; junction bases with no gene match: 1. CDR1 and CDR2 from the germline V gene are LNHDA and SQIVND (reference sequence). The CDR3 bases are TGTGCCAGTAGTATGGGACTAGCGGGAGGGGCCGGGGAGCTGTTTTTT. Translation: CASSMGLAGGAGELFF.

To note about this clonotype: This clone may be a read error of a much larger clone one base away. This chain uses TRBV7-9 with TRBJ2-7; no reliable D call. Germline lookup yields CDR1 SEHNR and CDR2 FQNEAQ (reference sequence). The CDR3 is made up of 15 amino acids. Here the CDR3 reads CASSPPGKPLNEQHF. The DNA of the CDR3 is TGTGCCAGCAGCCCTCCCGGCAAGCCATTGAACGAGCAGCACTTC.

V is TRBV6-5 and J is TRBJ1-6; possible D gene TRBD1, 5 bases. Germline-derived CDR1 and CDR2 are MNHEY and SVGAGI. V dropped 5 bases and J dropped 5 bases, with 16 bases sitting between them. The CDR3 runs to 16 residues. The CDR3 sequence: CASSHGGGRNNSPLHF. The CDR3 DNA sequence: TGTGCCAGCAGTCACGGGGGAGGCAGGAATAATTCACCCCTCCACTTT.

As to this clonotype: Since a much larger clone is just one base distant, this may be a read error. V is TRBV28 and J is TRBJ2-3; D unclear. The length of the CDR3 is 15 residues. Deletions cut 7 bases from V and 8 bases from J, with 22 bases between. The germline gives CDR1 MDHEN, CDR2 SYDVKM. Here the CDR3 reads CASISASMDVGTQYF. The CDR3 DNA sequence: TGTGCCAGCATTTCGGCTAGTATGGATGTGGGTACGCAGTATTTT.

This clonotype was seen repeatedly, ten times or more. The rearrangement links TRBV6-4 to TRBJ2-1; D could derive from TRBD1 or TRBD2 (7 bases each). The CDR3 is made up of 13 amino acids. Germline V gene sequence: CDR1 MRHNA, CDR2 SNTAGT. V was pared by 0 bases and J by 11 bases, with 11 bases between. In DNA, the CDR3 is TGTGCCAGCAGTGACTCAGGGAGGGGGCAGCAGTTCTTC. Translation gives CASSDSGRGQQFF.

Ten or more counts support this clonotype. CDR3 nucleotide sequence: TGTGCCAGCAGCTTTGGCACCTCCCCGGGGGAGTTCTTC. Residues: CASSFGTSPGEFF. V usage is TRBV7-2 and J usage is TRBJ2-1; TRBD2 might be the D (6 bases). V was trimmed by 3 bases and J by 14 bases, leaving 17 bases between them. There are 13 residues in the CDR3. CDR1 and CDR2 (germline): SGHTA, FQGNSA.

This chain links TRBV6-1 with TRBJ1-2, with D possibly matching TRBD1 (6 bases). This CDR3 is built from 17 residues. Germline-derived CDR1 and CDR2 are MNHNS and SASEGT. V was cut by 6 bases and J by 5 bases, with 25 bases left in between. The CDR3 spells CASRQSGGPNSRYGYTF. The CDR3 DNA reads TGTGCCAGCAGACAAAGCGGGGGGCCTAACTCGCGGTATGGCTACACCTTC.

This clonotype occurred many times. The rearrangement uses TRBV7-9 and TRBJ2-7; TRBD1 or TRBD2 may be the D gene (5 bases each). There are 15 residues in the CDR3. Germline V lookup: CDR1 SEHNR, CDR2 FQNEAQ (reference sequence). The V end was cut by 5 bases, the J end by 0 bases, with 14 bases between. CDR3 sequence reads: CASSGTTGTSYEQYF. Here the CDR3 DNA reads TGTGCCAGCAGCGGGACCACGGGGACCTCCTACGAGCAGTACTTC.

Of note for this clonotype: Being one base from a much bigger clone, this may be a read error. The rearrangement joins TRBV7-8 to TRBJ2-1, with D tentatively TRBD2 (6 bases). The CDR3 consists of 16 residues. The V gene's germline CDR1 is SGHVS and CDR2 FQNEAQ. The CDR3 DNA is TGTGCCAGCAGCCCGTCGGAGGGGAGCTCCTACAGTGAGCAGTTCTTC. It encodes CASSPSEGSSYSEQFF.

In this sample, this clonotype turned up many times. The genes are TRBV10-1 and TRBJ2-1; TRBD2 matches 8 bases. The CDR3 is 14 residues long. Per the germline V gene, CDR1 is WNHNN and CDR2 is SYGVQD (reference sequence). V trimming: 3 bases; J trimming: 6 bases; junction bases outside the gene matches: 4. CDR3 sequence reads: CASSDQRERNEQFF. CDR3 DNA: TGCGCCAGCAGTGACCAGCGGGAGCGCAATGAGCAGTTCTTC.

The J gene is TRBJ1-1, the V gene TRBV12-3 or TRBV12-4; 10 nucleotides line up with TRBD1. V trimming: 7 bases; J trimming: 3 bases; junction bases outside the gene matches: 5. The CDR3 consists of 14 residues. CDR3 sequence: CASNKGTGDTEAFF. The CDR3 DNA reads TGTGCCAGCAACAAGGGGACAGGGGACACTGAAGCTTTCTTT.

This clonotype was picked up one time. The final CDR3 position lacks the conserved phenylalanine or tryptophan, pointing to a likely read error. V is TRBV6-2 or TRBV6-3 and J is TRBJ1-4; D perhaps matches TRBD1 (5 bases). Trimming left V 5 bases short and J 7 bases short, with 11 bases between. The germline V gene has CDR1 MNHEY and CDR2 SVGEGT. This CDR3 has 13 amino acids. CDR3 DNA sequence: TGTGCCAGCAGTGATTCGGGGGGTGAAAAACTGTTTCTT. This translates into CASSDSGGEKLFL.

The chain links TRBV6-6 to TRBJ1-2, with a possible D match to TRBD1 (6 bases). Germline V lookup: CDR1 MNHNY, CDR2 SVGAGI (reference sequence). With 5 bases removed from V and 3 bases from J, the gap between germline ends came to 19 bases. The length of the CDR3 is 16 residues. The CDR3 sequence is CASSHLGEGGDYGYTF. DNA of the CDR3: TGTGCCAGCAGTCACCTAGGGGAGGGGGGCGACTATGGCTACACCTTC.